The source of this T cell receptor (beta chain) is a study of shared clonotypes between healthy human individuals. Regarding the study as a whole: Non-shared clonotypes were found to have lower generation probabilities than the clonotypes that were shared by all four of the sorted-subset donors. The donor pool, a small one, limited the genetic and exposure-history diversity represented.

Germline CDR1 is SNHLY and CDR2 is FYNNEI. The CDR3 is 14 amino acids. With 5 bases clipped from V and 5 bases from J, the junction kept 6 bases outside the gene matches. Over several immunoSEQ plates, each subset's genomic DNA was distributed in even portions. In the original processing: In the immunoSEQ data, sequences were junction-only and lacked quality scores, so filtering differed. The protocol was immunoSEQ multiplex PCR, while the TCRdb copy is restricted to in-frame clones and leaves out a portion. V and J calls and clone size follow that table, whereas D and trimming were derived from the DNA. The sample lists approximately 1.1 million clones, roughly 74% seen once, with 0.5% to 0.6% in the top ten. As regards this clone: The antigen remains unidentified.

The material sequenced was memory CD4+ T cells from PBMCs. The subset: CD45RA-negative fraction. J is TRBJ1-1 and V is TRBV2; 9 positions agree with TRBD1. This TCR derives from a man between 18 and 29 years old in good health. Some clones in this sample may be carry-over from other donors' samples. The CDR3 DNA sequence: TGTGCCAGCAGTAAACAGGGGGCGCGAACTGAAGCTTTCTTT. Encoded protein: CASSKQGARTEAFF.